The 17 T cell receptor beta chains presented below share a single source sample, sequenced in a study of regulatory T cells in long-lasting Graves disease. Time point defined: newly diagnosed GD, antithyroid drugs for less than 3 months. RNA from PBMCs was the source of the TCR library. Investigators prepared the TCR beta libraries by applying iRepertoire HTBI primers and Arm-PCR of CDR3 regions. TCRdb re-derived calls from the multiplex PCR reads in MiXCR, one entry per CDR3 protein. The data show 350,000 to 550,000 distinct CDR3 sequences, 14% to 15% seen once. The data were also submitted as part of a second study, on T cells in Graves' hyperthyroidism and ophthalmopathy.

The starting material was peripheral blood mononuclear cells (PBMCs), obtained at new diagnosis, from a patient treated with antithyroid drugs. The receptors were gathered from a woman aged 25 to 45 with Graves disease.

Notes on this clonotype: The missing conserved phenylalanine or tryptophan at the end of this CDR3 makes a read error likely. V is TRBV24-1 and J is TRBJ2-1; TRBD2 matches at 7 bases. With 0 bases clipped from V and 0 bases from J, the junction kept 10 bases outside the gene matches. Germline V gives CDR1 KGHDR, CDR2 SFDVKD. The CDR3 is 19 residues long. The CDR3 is CATSDLLPPPSGSYNEQFL. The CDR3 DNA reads TGTGCCACCAGTGATTTGCTTCCTCCCCCTAGCGGCTCCTACAATGAGCAGTTCCTC.

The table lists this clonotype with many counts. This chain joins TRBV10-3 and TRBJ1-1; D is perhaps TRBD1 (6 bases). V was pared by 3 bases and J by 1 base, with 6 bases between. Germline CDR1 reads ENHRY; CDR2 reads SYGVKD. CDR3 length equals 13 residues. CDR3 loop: CAISEQGNTEAFF. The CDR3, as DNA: TGTGCCATCAGTGAACAGGGGAACACTGAAGCTTTCTTT.

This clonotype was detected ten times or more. DNA for the CDR3: TGTGCCAGCAGTCTTAACTACGAGCAGTACTTC. Amino acids: CASSLNYEQYF. The chain joins TRBV11-2 to TRBJ2-7; no definite D call. Germline loops: CDR1 SGHAT, CDR2 FQNNGV. The CDR3 is 11 amino acids. V was clipped by 6 bases and J by 3 bases, with 6 bases between them.

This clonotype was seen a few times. The CDR3 nucleotides read TGCAGCGTGCGAGGGGCAGGGGGGGTGAACACTGAAGCTTTCTTT. Protein: CSVRGAGGVNTEAFF. V gene TRBV29-1 combines with J gene TRBJ1-1; 7 nucleotides line up with TRBD1. Trimming took 6 bases from V and 0 from J; bases not matched to a gene: 10. This CDR3 is 15 amino acids long. Germline V gene lookup returns CDR1 SQVTM and CDR2 ANQGSEA.

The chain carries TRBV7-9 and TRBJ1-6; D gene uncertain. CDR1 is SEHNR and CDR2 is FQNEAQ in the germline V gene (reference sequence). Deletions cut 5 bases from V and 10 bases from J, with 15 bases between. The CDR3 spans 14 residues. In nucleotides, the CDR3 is TGTGCCAGCAGCCAAGAAGAAGGCAAATCACCCCTCCACTTT. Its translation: CASSQEEGKSPLHF.

The CDR3: CASSISKISYEQYF. The CDR3, as DNA: TGTGCCAGTAGTATATCTAAAATCTCCTACGAGCAGTACTTC. The chain is built from TRBV19 and TRBJ2-7; D is unresolved. Germline assignment: CDR1 LNHDA and CDR2 SQIVND (reference sequence). Trimming removed 2 bases from V and 0 bases from J, with 8 bases in between. The CDR3 contains 14 residues.

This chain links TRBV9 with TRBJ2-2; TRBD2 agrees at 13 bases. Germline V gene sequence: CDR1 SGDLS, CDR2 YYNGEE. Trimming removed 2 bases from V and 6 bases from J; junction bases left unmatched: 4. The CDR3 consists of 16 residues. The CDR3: CASSVGTSGISGELFF. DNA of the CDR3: TGTGCCAGCAGCGTCGGGACTAGCGGGATATCCGGGGAGCTGTTTTTT.

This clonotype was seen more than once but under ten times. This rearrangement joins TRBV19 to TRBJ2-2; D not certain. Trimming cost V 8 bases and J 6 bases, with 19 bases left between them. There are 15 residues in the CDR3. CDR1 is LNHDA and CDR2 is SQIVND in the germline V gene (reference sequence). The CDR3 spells CASGPSSVLSGELFF. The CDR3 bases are TGTGCCAGTGGACCCTCTTCCGTTTTATCCGGGGAGCTGTTTTTT.

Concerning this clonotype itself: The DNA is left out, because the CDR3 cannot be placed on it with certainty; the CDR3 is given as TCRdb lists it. CDR3 loop: CASSFYICSARGPLQETQYF. The J gene is TRBJ2-5, the V gene TRBV28; TRBD2, the table's D call, was not compared with the DNA. Both ends counted, the CDR3 spans 20 residues. The germline V gene encodes CDR1 MDHEN and CDR2 SYDVKM.

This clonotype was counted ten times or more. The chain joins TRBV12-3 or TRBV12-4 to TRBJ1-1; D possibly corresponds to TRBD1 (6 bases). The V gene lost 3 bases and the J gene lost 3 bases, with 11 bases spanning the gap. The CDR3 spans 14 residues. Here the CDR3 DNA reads TGTGCCAGCAGTTTGGGCGGGGGCGACACTGAAGCTTTCTTT. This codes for CASSLGGGDTEAFF.

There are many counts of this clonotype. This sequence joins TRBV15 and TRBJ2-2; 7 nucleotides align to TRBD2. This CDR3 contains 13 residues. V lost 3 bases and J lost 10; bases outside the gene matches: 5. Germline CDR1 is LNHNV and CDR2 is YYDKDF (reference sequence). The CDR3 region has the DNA TGTGCCACCAGCAGGGCGGGAGCGGCGGAGCTGTTTTTT. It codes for CATSRAGAAELFF.

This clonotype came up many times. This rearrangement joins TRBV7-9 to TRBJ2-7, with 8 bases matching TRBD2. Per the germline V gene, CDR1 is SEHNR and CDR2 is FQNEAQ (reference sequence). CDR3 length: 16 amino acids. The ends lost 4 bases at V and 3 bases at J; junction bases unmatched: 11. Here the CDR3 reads CASSSSGSFPYYEQYF. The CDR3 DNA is TGTGCCAGCAGCTCCAGCGGGAGTTTCCCCTACTACGAGCAGTACTTC.

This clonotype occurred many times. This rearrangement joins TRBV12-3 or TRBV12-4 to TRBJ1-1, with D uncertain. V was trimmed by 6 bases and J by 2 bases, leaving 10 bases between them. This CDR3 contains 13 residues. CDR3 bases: TGTGCCAGCAGCAATCCCGCTAACACTGAAGCTTTCTTT. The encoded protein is CASSNPANTEAFF.

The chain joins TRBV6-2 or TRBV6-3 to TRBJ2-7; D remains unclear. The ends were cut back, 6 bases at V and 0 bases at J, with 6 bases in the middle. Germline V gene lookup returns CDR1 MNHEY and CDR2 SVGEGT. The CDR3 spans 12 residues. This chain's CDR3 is CASRMNSYEQYF. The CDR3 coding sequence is TGTGCCAGCAGAATGAACTCCTACGAGCAGTACTTC.

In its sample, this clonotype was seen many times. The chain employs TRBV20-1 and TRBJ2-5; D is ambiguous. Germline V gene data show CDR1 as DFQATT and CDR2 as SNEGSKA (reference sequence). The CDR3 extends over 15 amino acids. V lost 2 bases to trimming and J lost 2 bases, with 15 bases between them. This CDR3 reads CSARPHGVLQETQYF. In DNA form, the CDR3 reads TGCAGTGCTAGACCCCATGGAGTCTTACAAGAGACCCAGTACTTC.

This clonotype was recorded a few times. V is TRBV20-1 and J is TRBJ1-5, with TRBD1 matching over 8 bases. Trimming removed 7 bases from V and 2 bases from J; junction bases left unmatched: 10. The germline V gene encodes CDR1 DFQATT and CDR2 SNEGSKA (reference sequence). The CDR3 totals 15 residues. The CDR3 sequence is CSGAQGAWGNQPQHF. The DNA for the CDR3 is TGCAGTGGGGCGCAGGGGGCTTGGGGCAATCAGCCCCAGCATTTT.

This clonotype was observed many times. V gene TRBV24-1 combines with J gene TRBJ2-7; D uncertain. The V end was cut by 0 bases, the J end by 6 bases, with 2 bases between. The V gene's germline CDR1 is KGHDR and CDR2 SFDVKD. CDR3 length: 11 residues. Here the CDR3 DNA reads TGTGCCACCAGTGATTTGTGCGAGCAGTACTTC. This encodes CATSDLCEQYF.